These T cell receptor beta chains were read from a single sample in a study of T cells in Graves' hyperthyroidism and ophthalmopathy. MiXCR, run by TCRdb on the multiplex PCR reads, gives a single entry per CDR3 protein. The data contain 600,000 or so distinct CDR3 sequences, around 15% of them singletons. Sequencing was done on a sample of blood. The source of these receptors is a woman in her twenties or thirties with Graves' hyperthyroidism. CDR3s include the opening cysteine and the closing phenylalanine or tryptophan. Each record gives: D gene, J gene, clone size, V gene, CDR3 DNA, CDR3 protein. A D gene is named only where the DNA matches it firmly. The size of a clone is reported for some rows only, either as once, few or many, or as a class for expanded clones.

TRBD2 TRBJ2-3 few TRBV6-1 TGTGCCAGCAGCCCTAGCGGGAGGGAAATTACCACAGATACGCAGTATTTT CASSPSGREITTDTQYF
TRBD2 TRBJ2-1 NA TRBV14 TGTGCCAGCAGCATAAAGGGACTAGCGCCTAACTACAATGAGCAGTTCTTC CASSIKGLAPNYNEQFF
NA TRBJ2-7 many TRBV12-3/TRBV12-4 TGTGCCAGCAGTTGGGGGAGCGGCTACGAGCAGTACTTC CASSWGSGYEQYF
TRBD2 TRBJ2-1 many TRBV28 TGTGCCAGCAGTCCAGGGGGGACTAGCTCTCATGAGCAGTTCTTC CASSPGGTSSHEQFF
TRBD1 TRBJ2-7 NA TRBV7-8 TGTGCCAGCAGCACAGGGGTCCCCTACGAGCAGTACTTC CASSTGVPYEQYF
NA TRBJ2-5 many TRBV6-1 TGTGCCAGCAGCGGATTGGACCGGGAAGAGACCCAGTACTTC CASSGLDREETQYF
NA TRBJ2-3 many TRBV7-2 TGTGCCAGCAGCTTAGTACAGCTAGGAGATACGCAGTATTTT CASSLVQLGDTQYF
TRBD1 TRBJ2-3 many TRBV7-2 TGTGCCAGCAGCAAAACAGGGGTGGTATCGGATACGCAGTATTTT CASSKTGVVSDTQYF
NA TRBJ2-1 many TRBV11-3 TGTGCCAGCAGCTTGAGGGAGAGCCACAATGAGCAGTTCTTC CASSLRESHNEQFF
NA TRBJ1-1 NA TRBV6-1 TGTGCCAGCAGGTTACAAGTTGAAGCTTTCTTT CASRLQVEAFF
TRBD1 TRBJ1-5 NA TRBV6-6 TGTGCCAGCAGTTACTCGGGGACAGTTAGGTGGCCCCAGCATTTT CASSYSGTVRWPQHF
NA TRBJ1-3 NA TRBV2 TGTGCCAGCCGAGCGCGGGACACCTCTGGAAACACCATATATTTT CASRARDTSGNTIYF
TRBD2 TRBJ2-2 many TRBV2 TGTGCCAGCAGTGCTGGACTAGCGGGAGTGGGCACCGGGGAGCTGTTTTTT CASSAGLAGVGTGELFF
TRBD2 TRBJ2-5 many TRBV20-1 TGCAGTGCTAGACTAGCGGGAGGGCGAGAGACCCAGTACTTC CSARLAGGRETQYF
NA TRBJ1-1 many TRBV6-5 TGTGCCAGCAGTTACTCTCGGCTTACTGAAGCTTTCTTT CASSYSRLTEAFF
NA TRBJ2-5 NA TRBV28 TGTGCCAGCAGTCCCTCGACAGGGGAGGGGACCCAGTACTTC CASSPSTGEGTQYF
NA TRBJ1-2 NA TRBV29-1 TGCAGCGTTGCTTTAGGGACGGACAACTATGGCTACACCTTC CSVALGTDNYGYTF
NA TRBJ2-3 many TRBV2 TGTGCCAGCAGTGAAGGGGCGGGGGCGACAGATACGCAGTATTTT CASSEGAGATDTQYF
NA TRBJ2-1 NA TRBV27 TGTGCCAGCAGTTTATACGCGGGGTGGCTCGGCAATGAGCAGTTCTTC CASSLYAGWLGNEQFF
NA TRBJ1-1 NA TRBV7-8 TGTGCCAGCAGCCGGGGTCAACCTCTAGGTGAAGCTTTCTTT CASSRGQPLGEAFF
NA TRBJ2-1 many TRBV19 TGTGCCAGTAGTATCCGGGGATACTACAATGAGCAGTTCTTC CASSIRGYYNEQFF
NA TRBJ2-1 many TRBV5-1 TGCGCCAGCAGCGCAATAGGGAGTGAGCAGTTCTTC CASSAIGSEQFF
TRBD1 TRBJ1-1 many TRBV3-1 TGTGCCAGCAGTTCCGGGACAGAGCTTGAAGCTTTCTTT CASSSGTELEAFF
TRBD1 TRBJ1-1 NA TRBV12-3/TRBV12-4 TGTGCCAGCAGTCCAAACAGGGGGGAGAACACTGAAGCTTTCTTT CASSPNRGENTEAFF
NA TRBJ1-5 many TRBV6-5 TGTGCCAGCAGTTACAGGGGAAGAGGGCAGCCCCAGCATTTT CASSYRGRGQPQHF
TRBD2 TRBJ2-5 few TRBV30 TGTGCCTGGAGTCCCGGGACTAGCGGGGGGGAGGCCCAGTACTTC CAWSPGTSGGEAQYF
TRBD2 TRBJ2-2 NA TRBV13 TGTGCCAGCAGCTCCACCGGGACTAGTGTTGACACCGGGGAGCTGTTTTTT CASSSTGTSVDTGELFF
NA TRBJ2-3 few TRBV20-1 TGCAGTGCCGCCCCTACTCCGGGACCTAGCACAGATACGCAGTATTTT CSAAPTPGPSTDTQYF
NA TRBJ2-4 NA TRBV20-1 TGCAGTGCTAGGGCTGGGGCCGGGATTTACATTCAGTACTTC CSARAGAGIYIQYF
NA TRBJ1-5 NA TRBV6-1 TGTGCCAGCAGCCAAAACGTCATGGGTAGCAATCAGCCCCAGCATTTT CASSQNVMGSNQPQHF
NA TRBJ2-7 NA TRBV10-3 TGTGCCATCAGTGAGTCCACCTACGAGCAGTACTTC CAISESTYEQYF
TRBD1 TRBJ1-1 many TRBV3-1 TGTGCCAGCAGCCAAGTCCGGACAGGGCATGCTGAAGCTTTCTTT CASSQVRTGHAEAFF
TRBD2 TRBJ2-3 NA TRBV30 TGTGCCTGGAGTGTACGGGGGGAGGACGGCACAGCTACGCAGTATTTT CAWSVRGEDGTATQYF
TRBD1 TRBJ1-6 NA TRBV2 TGTGCCAGCAAACAGGGGGCGTCCTATAATTCACCCCTCCACTTT CASKQGASYNSPLHF
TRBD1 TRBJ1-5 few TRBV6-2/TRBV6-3 TGTGCCAGCAGTTACGACAGGGGGTTTGATCAGCCCCAGCATTTT CASSYDRGFDQPQHF
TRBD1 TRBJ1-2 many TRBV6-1 TGTGCCAGCAGTCCCGGGACAGGCACCTATGGCTACACCTTC CASSPGTGTYGYTF
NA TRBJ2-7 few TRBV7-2 TGTGCCAGTAGTATACCCCAACAGGGAAAGGGAACCTACGAGCAGTACTTC CASSIPQQGKGTYEQYF
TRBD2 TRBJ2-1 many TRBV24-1 TGTGCCACCAGTGATGCGACTAGCGGGGCCTCCCCCTACAATGAGCAGTTCTTC CATSDATSGASPYNEQFF
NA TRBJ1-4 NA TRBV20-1 TGCAGTGCTCGTGATCCGACAGGAGCGAATGAAAAACTGTTTTTT CSARDPTGANEKLFF
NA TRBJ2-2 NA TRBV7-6 TGTGCCAGCAGCCCCCCGGCGGGGACCGACACCGGGGAGCTGTTTTTT CASSPPAGTDTGELFF
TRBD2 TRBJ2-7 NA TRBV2 TGTGCCAGCACACCGGGACTAGCTAAGTACGAGCAGTACTTC CASTPGLAKYEQYF
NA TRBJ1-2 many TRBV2 TGTGCCAGCAGTGAAAACCGTAACCCAGGGACTGGCTACACCTTC CASSENRNPGTGYTF
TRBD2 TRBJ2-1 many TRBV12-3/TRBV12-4 TGTGCCAGCAGCCCCCTAGCGGGTTACTACAATGAGCAGTTCTTC CASSPLAGYYNEQFF
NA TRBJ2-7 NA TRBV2 TGTGCCAGCAGTGACAGTTTAGGTAGGGCTCGGGGGTCGTACGAGCAGTACTTC CASSDSLGRARGSYEQYF
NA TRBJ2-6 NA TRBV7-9 TGTGCCAGCAGCTTGGCCGACAGAACCTCTGGGGCCAACGTCCTGACTTTC CASSLADRTSGANVLTF
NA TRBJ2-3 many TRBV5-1 TGCGCCAGCAGCTTGTCACCATGGACAGCTTCAGATACGCAGTATTTT CASSLSPWTASDTQYF
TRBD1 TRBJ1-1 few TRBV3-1 TGTGCCAGCAGCCAGGGACAGTATTGGACTGAAGCTTTCTTT CASSQGQYWTEAFF
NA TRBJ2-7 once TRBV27 TGTGCCAGCAGTTTAGTGGGAGCCGACTACAATGAGCAGTACTTC CASSLVGADYNEQYF
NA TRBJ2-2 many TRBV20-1 TGCAGTGCCAGGGGGGCGGTCCCGAACACCGGGGAGCTGTTTTTT CSARGAVPNTGELFF
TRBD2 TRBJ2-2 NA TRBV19 TGTGCCAGTAAGGAACTAGCGGGAAACGGGGAGCTGTTTTTT CASKELAGNGELFF
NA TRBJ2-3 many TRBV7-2 TGTGCCAGCAGCTTAGCTGCGGAACTAGGGAGTGATACGCAGTATTTT CASSLAAELGSDTQYF
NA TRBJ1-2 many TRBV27 TGTGCCAGCAGTCCTTACAGGGCGCGGGACTATGGCTACACCTTC CASSPYRARDYGYTF
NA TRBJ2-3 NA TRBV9 TGTGCCAGCAGCGTGGGTGGACGGAGCCTTTTAGATACGCAGTATTTT CASSVGGRSLLDTQYF